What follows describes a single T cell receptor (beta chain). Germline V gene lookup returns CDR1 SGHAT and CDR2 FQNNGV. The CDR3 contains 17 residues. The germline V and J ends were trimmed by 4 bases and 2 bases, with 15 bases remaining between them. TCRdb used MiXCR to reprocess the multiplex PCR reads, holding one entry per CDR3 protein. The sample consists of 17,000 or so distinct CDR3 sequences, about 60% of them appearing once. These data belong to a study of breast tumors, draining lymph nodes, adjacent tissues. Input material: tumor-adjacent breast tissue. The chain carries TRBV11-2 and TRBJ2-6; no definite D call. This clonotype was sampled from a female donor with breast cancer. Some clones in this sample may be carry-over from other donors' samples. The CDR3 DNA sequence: TGTGCCAGCAGCTGGGCCAGTTTCACTGCTGGGGCCAACGTCCTGACTTTC. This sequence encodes CASSWASFTAGANVLTF.